This section outlines one TCR beta chain sequence together with its context. As yet, its antigen is unknown. CDR1 and CDR2 (germline): DFQATT, SNEGSKA (reference sequence). CDR3 length: 20 amino acids. The sample is drawn from a study of monozygotic twins with inflammatory bowel disease. Study outcomes and limitations: Background noise in patient repertoires may stem from differing immunosuppressive treatments.

Using the 5' RACE reads, TCRdb records one entry per CDR3 protein without DNA. The listing records approximately 120,000 distinct CDR3 sequences. This rearrangement joins TRBV20-1 to TRBJ2-3; TCRdb outputs TRBD2, but without DNA this stays unchecked. The sequenced material came from blood. The receptor comes from a human donor with ulcerative colitis or Crohn's disease, or a healthy co-twin of an affected twin (not recorded which). CDR3 loop: CSARVSGLAGGPASTDTQYF.